The 23 T cell receptor beta chains below come from one sample, sequenced in a study of blood T cell repertoires in COVID-19. Clones were read by immunoSEQ multiplex PCR, and TCRdb kept only the in-frame ones, dropping some. This sample has 40,000 to 55,000 clones, with around 80% found just once. Sequenced input: peripheral blood. Source of these receptors: a man in his 70s with acute or convalescent COVID-19.

This clone was observed a handful of times. The chain joins TRBV10-3 to TRBJ1-3; no clear D. The germline gives CDR1 ENHRY, CDR2 SYGVKD. The CDR3 runs to 14 residues. Trimming left V 8 bases short and J 5 bases short, with 16 bases between. This chain's CDR3 is CAISISVRRNTIYF. In nucleotides, the CDR3 is TGTGCCATCTCGATTTCCGTGCGGAGAAACACCATATATTTT.

The chain recombines TRBV27 with TRBJ1-2; the D gene is possibly TRBD1 (6 bases). There are 16 residues in the CDR3. Trimming removed 5 bases from V and 4 bases from J, with 20 bases in between. Looked up from germline, CDR1 is MNHEY and CDR2 is SMNVEV (reference sequence). This CDR3 is CASSRGGGRTFYGYTF. DNA for the CDR3: TGTGCCAGCAGTAGAGGGGGTGGTCGTACTTTCTATGGCTACACCTTC.

The chain recombines TRBV5-1 with TRBJ1-4; 7 positions agree with TRBD1. Germline V CDR1 and CDR2: SGHRS, YFSETQ. Trimming removed 0 bases from V and 7 bases from J; junction bases left unmatched: 3. This CDR3 has 14 amino acids. CDR3 nucleotides: TGCGCCAGCAGCTTGGGACAGGGCGGTGAAAAACTGTTTTTT. Translation gives CASSLGQGGEKLFF.

The V and J genes are TRBV6-2 or TRBV6-3 and TRBJ1-1, with D tentatively TRBD1 (5 bases). Germline loops: CDR1 MNHEY, CDR2 SVGEGT. The V gene lost 2 bases and the J gene lost 1 base, with 8 bases spanning the gap. The CDR3 consists of 14 residues. The CDR3, as DNA: TGTGCCAGCAGTTACCCCAGGGAGAACACTGAAGCTTTCTTT. Residues: CASSYPRENTEAFF.

This clone came up once. The chain uses TRBV18 and TRBJ1-3, with D perhaps matching TRBD1 (5 bases). Trimming took off 3 bases at V and 0 bases at J, with 6 bases between the two ends. CDR1 and CDR2 (germline): KGHSH, LQKENI. The length of the CDR3 is 14 residues. CDR3 DNA sequence: TGTGCCAGCTCACCGACAGCCTCTGGAAACACCATATATTTT. This gives the protein CASSPTASGNTIYF.

The J gene is TRBJ2-1, the V gene TRBV9, with 10 bases matching TRBD2. The CDR3 sequence is 15 residues long. The germline V gene encodes CDR1 SGDLS and CDR2 YYNGEE. The trim removed 2 bases at V and 1 base at J, leaving 0 bases unmatched. The CDR3: CASSVSGGSYNEQFF. The CDR3, as DNA: TGTGCCAGCAGCGTTAGCGGGGGGTCCTACAATGAGCAGTTCTTC.

The chain links TRBV7-2 to TRBJ2-6; D not resolved. Germline V gives CDR1 SGHTA, CDR2 FQGNSA. There are 17 residues in the CDR3. The V and J ends lost 1 base and 4 bases respectively, with 14 bases between them. The CDR3 loop is CASSLVRFAPGANVLTF. The DNA of the CDR3 is TGTGCCAGCAGCTTAGTGAGATTCGCCCCCGGGGCCAACGTCCTGACTTTC.

This clone has more than one count but fewer than ten. The chain carries TRBV15 and TRBJ1-1, with 7 bases fitting TRBD1. The CDR3 contains 13 residues. Trimming at V came to 1 base and at J to 8 bases, leaving 4 bases not matched to a gene. In germline, CDR1 is LNHNV, CDR2 YYDKDF (reference sequence). The chain's CDR3 is CATSRAKDREAFF. The CDR3 DNA reads as TGTGCCACCAGCAGAGCTAAGGACAGGGAAGCTTTCTTT.

The gene calls are TRBV7-9 and TRBJ2-4; D unclear. Deletions cut 1 base from V and 7 bases from J, with 14 bases between. The germline V gene encodes CDR1 SEHNR and CDR2 FQNEAQ (reference sequence). The CDR3 covers 15 residues. The CDR3: CASSLDGFQRNIQYF. The CDR3 DNA reads as TGTGCCAGCAGCTTAGACGGGTTCCAAAGGAACATTCAGTACTTC.

J is TRBJ1-5 and V is TRBV10-3; 8 bases map to TRBD1. This CDR3 has 13 residues. The V gene end was trimmed by 6 bases and the J gene end by 6 bases; junction bases not matched to a gene: 4. CDR1 is ENHRY, CDR2 SYGVKD, per germline. The CDR3 reads CAIRGTGGQPQHF. CDR3 nucleotide sequence: TGTGCCATCAGAGGGACAGGAGGTCAGCCCCAGCATTTT.

V usage is TRBV7-2 and J usage is TRBJ1-6; weak D call: TRBD1 (5 bases). Germline CDR1 and CDR2: SGHTA and FQGNSA. V shed 5 bases and J shed 9 bases, with 20 bases lying between them. The CDR3 extends over 16 amino acids. CDR3 in amino acids: CASSQFLGRGVSPLHF. CDR3 sequence (DNA): TGTGCCAGCAGCCAATTCCTGGGACGGGGGGTTTCACCCCTCCACTTT.

V is TRBV21-1 and J is TRBJ1-4. TRBV21-1 is shown as a pseudogene. This CDR3 has 13 residues. CDR3 DNA: TGTGCCAGCTTAGGGAGGCTGAATGAAAAACTGTTTTTT. Its protein product is CASLGRLNEKLFF.

The genes are TRBV10-3 and TRBJ2-3; 11 bases match TRBD2. Germline CDR1 reads ENHRY; CDR2 reads SYGVKD. Unmatched junction bases numbered 10, after V lost 2 bases and J lost 0 bases. This CDR3 contains 19 residues. Here the CDR3 DNA reads TGTGCCATCAGTGAGCATCTAGCGGGGGGCGTAGATAGCACAGATACGCAGTATTTT. Its protein product is CAISEHLAGGVDSTDTQYF.

The V call is TRBV6-2 or TRBV6-3, the J call TRBJ2-7, with 8 bases aligning to TRBD1. V lost 2 bases to trimming and J lost 5 bases; unmatched junction nucleotides: 14. Germline lookup yields CDR1 MNHEY and CDR2 SVGEGT. The CDR3 runs 17 residues. The CDR3 DNA sequence: TGTGCCAGCAGTTACCTGTCTCACGGACAGGGTGACCACGAGCAGTACTTC. This codes for CASSYLSHGQGDHEQYF.

V gene TRBV7-2 combines with J gene TRBJ1-1; D unresolved. Trimming left V 1 base short and J 2 bases short, with 11 bases between. This CDR3 spans 15 amino acids. Looked up from germline, CDR1 is SGHTA and CDR2 is FQGNSA. This chain's CDR3 is CASSLVHGGNTEAFF. In DNA form, the CDR3 reads TGTGCCAGCAGCTTAGTGCACGGCGGAAACACTGAAGCTTTCTTT. Supplemented by reference TRBV7-2 and TRBJ1-1, the full variable domain reads GAGVSQSPSNKVTEKGKDVELRCDPISGHTALYWYRQSLGQGLEFLIYFQGNSAPDKSGLPSDRFSAERTGGSVSTLTIQRTQQEDSAVYLCASSLVHGGNTEAFFGQGTRLTVV.

About this clone: This CDR3 is also generated by other DNA sequences in the sample. V gene TRBV7-2 combines with J gene TRBJ1-2, with 11 bases fitting TRBD1. V trimming: 1 base; J trimming: 7 bases; junction bases outside the gene matches: 2. Germline V gene lookup returns CDR1 SGHTA and CDR2 FQGNSA. The CDR3 has 14 residues. The CDR3 region is CASSLVGQGGGYTF. CDR3 in DNA: TGTGCCAGCAGCTTAGTGGGACAGGGGGGTGGCTACACCTTC.

The V call is TRBV19, the J call TRBJ2-4; 14 nucleotides agree with TRBD2. From germline, CDR1 is LNHDA and CDR2 SQIVND (reference sequence). V gave up 6 bases and J gave up 1 base; unmatched junction bases: 14. The length of the CDR3 is 20 residues. Here the CDR3 reads CASSKSTTSGGARAKNIQYF. CDR3 in DNA: TGTGCCAGTAGCAAATCCACGACTAGCGGGGGGGCGAGGGCCAAAAACATTCAGTACTTC.

This clone appeared a single time. The V gene is TRBV9, the J gene TRBJ1-2; D is unclear. The germline V gene encodes CDR1 SGDLS and CDR2 YYNGEE. Between the trimmed V and J ends, which lost 1 base and 4 bases, there was a span of 17 bases. There are 16 residues in the CDR3. The CDR3 loop reads CASSVSGSQQTYGYTF. The CDR3 DNA reads as TGTGCCAGCAGCGTATCAGGAAGCCAGCAGACCTATGGCTACACCTTC.

V and J are TRBV12-3 or TRBV12-4 and TRBJ1-5; D ambiguous. Trimming shortened V by 4 bases and J by 7 bases, and 5 bases separated the two germline ends. The CDR3 is 11 amino acids. In DNA form, the CDR3 reads TGTGCCAGCAGTTCCTCCCAGCCCCAGCATTTT. Its translation is CASSSSQPQHF.

This sequence joins TRBV30 and TRBJ1-1, with a possible D match to TRBD1 (6 bases). Trimming shortened V by 2 bases and J by 7 bases, and 17 bases separated the two germline ends. Germline V gene data show CDR1 as GTSNPN and CDR2 as SVGIG (reference sequence). The CDR3 consists of 14 residues. CDR3 sequence (DNA): TGTGCCTGGAGTCGGGGGCTGGGGGGGGGTGAAGCTTTCTTT. This translates into CAWSRGLGGGEAFF.

The CDR3 reads CTTGGSEQFF. CDR3 bases: TGCACCACGGGGGGCAGTGAGCAGTTCTTC. This chain connects TRBV29-1 to TRBJ2-1, with a weak D call TRBD2 (7 bases). Germline CDR1 reads SQVTM; CDR2 reads ANQGSEA. The CDR3 is made up of 10 amino acids.

This clone was seen a handful of times. This chain joins TRBV10-3 and TRBJ1-3; TRBD1 matches at 7 bases. The CDR3 totals 13 residues. After removal of 9 bases from V and 2 bases from J, the junction contained 4 bases not matched to a gene. Per the germline V gene, CDR1 is ENHRY and CDR2 is SYGVKD. CDR3 sequence reads: CAMSTGAGNTIYF. The DNA of the CDR3 is TGTGCCATGAGTACAGGGGCTGGAAACACCATATATTTT.

This chain joins TRBV6-2 or TRBV6-3 and TRBJ1-6; 8 bases are shared with TRBD1. Germline assignment: CDR1 MNHEY and CDR2 SVGEGT. Trimming removed 5 bases from V and 2 bases from J; junction bases left unmatched: 5. This CDR3 has 16 amino acids. The CDR3 is CASSPDRAAYNSPLHF. DNA of the CDR3: TGTGCCAGCAGTCCGGACAGGGCAGCCTATAATTCACCCCTCCACTTT.